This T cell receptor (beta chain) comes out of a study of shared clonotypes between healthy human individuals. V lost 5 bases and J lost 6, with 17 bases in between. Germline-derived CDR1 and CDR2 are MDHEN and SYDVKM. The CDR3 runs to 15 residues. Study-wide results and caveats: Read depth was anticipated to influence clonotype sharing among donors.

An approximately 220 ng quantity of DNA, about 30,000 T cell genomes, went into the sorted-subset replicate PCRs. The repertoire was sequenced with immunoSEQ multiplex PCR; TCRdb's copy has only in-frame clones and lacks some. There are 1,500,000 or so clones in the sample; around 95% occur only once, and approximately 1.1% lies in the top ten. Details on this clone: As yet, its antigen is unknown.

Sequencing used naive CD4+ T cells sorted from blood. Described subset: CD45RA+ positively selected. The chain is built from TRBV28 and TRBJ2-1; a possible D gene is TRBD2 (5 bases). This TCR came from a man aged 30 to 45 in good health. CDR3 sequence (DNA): TGTGCCAGCAGTATCACGGGGATTATCTTCAATGAGCAGTTCTTC. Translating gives CASSITGIIFNEQFF.